One sample yielded the 14 T cell receptor beta chains listed below, sequenced in a study of blood T cell repertoires in COVID-19. Profiling relied on immunoSEQ multiplex PCR, and the TCRdb table lists in-frame clones only, not all of them. The top ten clones hold approximately 12% of a sample with fewer than 200,000 clones, approximately 80% of them seen once. Source material: peripheral blood. The receptors here all came from a woman aged 80 or older with COVID-19, enrolled during active disease.

This chain joins TRBV28 and TRBJ2-7; 8 bases are shared with TRBD1. The J segment lost 0 bases and the V segment lost 6 bases, leaving 7 bases of the junction unmatched. The length of the CDR3 is 15 residues. Germline values: CDR1 MDHEN, CDR2 SYDVKM. The CDR3 bases are TGTGCCAGCAGCACGGACAGGGCCAGCTCCTACGAGCAGTACTTC. Translating gives CASSTDRASSYEQYF.

This clone showed up just once. V gene TRBV6-5 combines with J gene TRBJ1-2, with 7 bases aligning to TRBD1. Germline CDR1 and CDR2: MNHEY and SVGAGI. The CDR3 length is 14 residues. J lost 4 bases, V lost 4 bases, and 6 bases had no gene match. The CDR3 reads CASSSPTGLYGYTF. In DNA form, the CDR3 reads TGTGCCAGCAGTTCCCCGACAGGGCTCTATGGCTACACCTTC.

The chain links TRBV10-3 to TRBJ2-2, with a possible D match to TRBD1 (6 bases). The germline gives CDR1 ENHRY, CDR2 SYGVKD. The CDR3 extends over 16 amino acids. V dropped 6 bases and J dropped 5 bases, with 19 bases sitting between them. CDR3 residues: CAISKGMGAGTGELFF. The CDR3 DNA follows: TGTGCCATCAGCAAAGGGATGGGGGCAGGTACCGGGGAGCTGTTTTTT.

This chain connects TRBV9 to TRBJ1-2, with TRBD1 matching over 7 bases. Germline values: CDR1 SGDLS, CDR2 YYNGEE. The CDR3 length is 14 residues. With V trimmed by 4 bases and J by 4 bases, 7 bases remained unmatched. CDR3 nucleotides: TGTGCCAGCAGCCCGGACAGGCGGAGCTATGGCTACACCTTC. Translated: CASSPDRRSYGYTF.

The chain's CDR3 is CASSSDGQTRQAFF. CDR3 in DNA: TGTGCCAGCAGCTCGGACGGACAGACTCGACAAGCTTTCTTT. The J gene is TRBJ1-1, the V gene TRBV5-5; D may be TRBD1 (6 bases). CDR1 SGHKS and CDR2 YYEKEE come from the germline V gene (reference sequence). This CDR3 comprises 14 residues. V lost 3 bases, J lost 9 bases, and 18 bases lay in between.

This clone was counted only a few times. The chain is built from TRBV28 and TRBJ2-1; a possible D gene is TRBD1 (7 bases). Germline CDR1 MDHEN, CDR2 SYDVKM. The V and J ends lost 4 bases and 3 bases respectively, with 16 bases between them. CDR3 length equals 16 residues. This CDR3 reads CASSSTGGDSYNEQFF. The DNA for the CDR3 is TGTGCCAGCAGTTCCACGGGCGGGGACAGCTACAATGAGCAGTTCTTC.

The V gene is TRBV5-4, the J gene TRBJ1-2; no definite D call. The CDR3 has 13 amino acids. The ends were cut back, 2 bases at V and 5 bases at J, with 10 bases in the middle. The germline gives CDR1 SGHNT, CDR2 YYREEE (reference sequence). CDR3 bases: TGTGCCAGCAGCTTCGGGGAAATGTATGGCTACACCTTC. This encodes CASSFGEMYGYTF.

The chain links TRBV5-1 to TRBJ2-2; D may be TRBD1 (6 bases). Germline assignment: CDR1 SGHRS and CDR2 YFSETQ. The ends were cut back, 0 bases at V and 5 bases at J, with 14 bases in the middle. CDR3 length: 16 amino acids. The CDR3 coding sequence is TGCGCCAGCAGCTTGGAAGGGGGTGGTCTGACCGGGGAGCTGTTTTTT. This sequence encodes CASSLEGGGLTGELFF.

The chain links TRBV18 to TRBJ1-4; possibly TRBD1 for D (6 bases). The CDR3 is made up of 13 amino acids. V shed 1 base and J shed 8 bases, with 8 bases lying between them. The germline V gene encodes CDR1 KGHSH and CDR2 LQKENI. CDR3 in amino acids: CASSPLQGEKLFF. CDR3 nucleotides: TGTGCCAGCTCACCACTCCAGGGGGAAAAACTGTTTTTT.

The V and J genes are TRBV24-1 and TRBJ1-1; maybe TRBD1 (5 bases). Germline lookup yields CDR1 KGHDR and CDR2 SFDVKD. The CDR3 runs to 13 residues. V lost 3 bases to trimming and J lost 5 bases, with 9 bases between them. The CDR3 DNA reads as TGTGCCACCAGTGATCCAGGGAGGACTGAAGCTTTCTTT. This gives the protein CATSDPGRTEAFF.

The chain employs TRBV20-1 and TRBJ1-2; D gene uncertain. Germline V gives CDR1 DFQATT, CDR2 SNEGSKA (reference sequence). CDR3 length: 11 amino acids. V was clipped by 5 bases and J by 5 bases, with 9 bases between them. CDR3 loop: CSAPASYGYTF. CDR3 DNA sequence: TGCAGTGCTCCCGCCAGTTATGGCTACACCTTC.

The chain carries TRBV7-2 and TRBJ1-4; TRBD1 matches 9 bases. V shed 6 bases and J 5 bases; nucleotides not matched to a gene: 7. Germline V gene data show CDR1 as SGHTA and CDR2 as FQGNSA. The length of the CDR3 is 15 residues. The CDR3 spells CASRAPGQGNEKLFF. For the CDR3, the DNA is TGTGCCAGCAGGGCCCCGGGACAGGGAAATGAAAAACTGTTTTTT.

The chain combines TRBV2 with TRBJ1-1, with TRBD1 matching 7 bases. V shed 2 bases, J shed 4 bases, and the junction held 7 bases outside the gene matches. Germline V lookup: CDR1 SNHLY, CDR2 FYNNEI. This CDR3 comprises 15 residues. The chain's CDR3 is CASSERAGGSTEAFF. The CDR3 region has the DNA TGTGCCAGCAGTGAAAGGGCAGGGGGGAGCACTGAAGCTTTCTTT.

The rearrangement uses TRBV27 and TRBJ2-3; 9 bases are a match to TRBD2. The CDR3 consists of 15 residues. The germline V gene encodes CDR1 MNHEY and CDR2 SMNVEV (reference sequence). Trimming took 0 bases from V and 8 from J; bases not matched to a gene: 6. This chain's CDR3 is CASSLSGGGEGTQYF. CDR3 bases: TGTGCCAGCAGTTTATCCGGCGGGGGGGAAGGTACGCAGTATTTT.